This T cell receptor beta chain was found in a study of CD8+CD57+ T cells in acquired aplastic anemia. Study-wide background: The sorted CD4+ and CD8+ cells yielded an average approximately 3.2 ug of DNA. General observations from the study: Patients and controls had in common 25 to 35 CD8+ CDR3 sequences.

Remarks on this clonotype: The antigen remains unidentified.

The template for TCR beta VDJ and CDR3 sequence profiling was genomic DNA. MiXCR was run by TCRdb on the reads, yielding one entry per CDR3 protein. The repertoire includes under 200,000 distinct CDR3 sequences, about 45% of them detected once, and approximately 2.8% sits in the top ten. Patients sequenced had flow cytometry evidence of CD8+CD57+ cell expansion. Patients, without exception, had severe acquired aplastic anemia. Therapy had not been given to patients before blood sampling. Germline V gene sequence: CDR1 SQVTM, CDR2 ANQGSEA. This CDR3 contains 10 residues. Trimming removed 4 bases at V and 7 bases at J, with 7 bases between.

Input material: sorted CD4+, CD8+, or CD8+CD57+ T cells (not recorded which) from PBMCs. This sequence originates from a human donor with aplastic anemia. The rearrangement joins TRBV29-1 to TRBJ1-1; D ambiguous. The CDR3 region is CSVVEYEAFF. The CDR3 coding sequence is TGCAGCGTTGTCGAATATGAAGCTTTCTTT.